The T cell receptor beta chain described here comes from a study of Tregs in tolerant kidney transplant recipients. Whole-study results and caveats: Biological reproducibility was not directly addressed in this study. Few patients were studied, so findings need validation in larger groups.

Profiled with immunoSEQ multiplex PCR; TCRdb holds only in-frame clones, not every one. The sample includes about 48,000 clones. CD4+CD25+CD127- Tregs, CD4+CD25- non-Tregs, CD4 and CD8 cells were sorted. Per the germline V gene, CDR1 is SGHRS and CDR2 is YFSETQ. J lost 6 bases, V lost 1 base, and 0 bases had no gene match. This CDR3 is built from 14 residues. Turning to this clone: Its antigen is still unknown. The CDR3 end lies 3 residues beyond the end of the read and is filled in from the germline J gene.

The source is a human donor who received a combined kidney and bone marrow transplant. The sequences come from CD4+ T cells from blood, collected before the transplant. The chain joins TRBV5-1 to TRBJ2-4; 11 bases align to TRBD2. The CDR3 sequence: CASSLTSGRNIQYF. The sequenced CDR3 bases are TGCGCCAGCAGCTTGACTAGCGGGAGAAACATT. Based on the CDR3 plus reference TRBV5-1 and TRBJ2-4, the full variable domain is KAGVTQTPRYLIKTRGQQVTLSCSPISGHRSVSWYQQTPGQGLQFLFEYFSETQRNKGNFPGRFSGRQFSNSRSEMNVSTLELGDSALYLCASSLTSGRNIQYFGAGTRLSVL.